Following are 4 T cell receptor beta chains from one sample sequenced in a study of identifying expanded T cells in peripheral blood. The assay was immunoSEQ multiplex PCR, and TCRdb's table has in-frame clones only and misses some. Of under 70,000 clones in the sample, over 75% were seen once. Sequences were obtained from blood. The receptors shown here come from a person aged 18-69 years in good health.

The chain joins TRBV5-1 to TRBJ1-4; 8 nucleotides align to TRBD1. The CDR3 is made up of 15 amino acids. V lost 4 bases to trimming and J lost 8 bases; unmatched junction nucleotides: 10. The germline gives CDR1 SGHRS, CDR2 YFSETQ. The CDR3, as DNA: TGCGCCAGCAGCAGAACCGGACAGGGAGTGGAAAAACTGTTTTTT. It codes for CASSRTGQGVEKLFF.

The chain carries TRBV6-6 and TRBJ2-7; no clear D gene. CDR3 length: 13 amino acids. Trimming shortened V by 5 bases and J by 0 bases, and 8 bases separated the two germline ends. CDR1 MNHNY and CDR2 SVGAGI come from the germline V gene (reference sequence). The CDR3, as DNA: TGTGCCAGCAGTGTAGGCGACTCCTACGAGCAGTACTTC. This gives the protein CASSVGDSYEQYF.

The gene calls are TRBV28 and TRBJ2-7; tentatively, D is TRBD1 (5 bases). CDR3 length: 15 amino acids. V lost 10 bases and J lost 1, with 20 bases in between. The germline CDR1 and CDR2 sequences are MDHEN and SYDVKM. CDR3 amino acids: CATPVSAGKSYEQYF. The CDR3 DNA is TGTGCCACCCCAGTTTCTGCAGGGAAGTCCTACGAGCAGTACTTC.

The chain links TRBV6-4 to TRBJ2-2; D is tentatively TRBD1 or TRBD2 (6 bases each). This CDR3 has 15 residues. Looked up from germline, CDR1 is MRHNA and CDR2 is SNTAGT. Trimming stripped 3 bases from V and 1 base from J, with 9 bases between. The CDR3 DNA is TGTGCCAGCAGTGAAAGGGGGGAGAACACCGGGGAGCTGTTTTTT. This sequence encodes CASSERGENTGELFF.